These T cell receptor beta chains were read from a single sample in a study of spatial heterogeneity in lung cancer. TCRdb reanalysed the 5' RACE reads using MiXCR and keeps one entry per CDR3 protein. The sample yields 60,000 to 65,000 distinct CDR3 sequences, less than 10% seen once. The source was PBMCs, collected at surgery. These receptor sequences come from a female donor with early-stage non-small cell lung cancer. The CDR3 runs from the conserved cysteine through the conserved F or W. D genes are given only for firm matches. Rows give clone size only sometimes, using once, few, many, or a class for an expanded clone.

CDR3 DNA | CDR3 protein | V gene | D gene | clone size | J gene
TGCAGTGCTGAATTACTAGCGGGAGTTATAGATACGCAGTATTTT | CSAELLAGVIDTQYF | TRBV20-1 | TRBD2 | many | TRBJ2-3
TGCAGCGTTGAAGCTACGCCCCTCAAGACTTTCTTT | CSVEATPLKTFF | TRBV29-1 | - | many | TRBJ1-1
TGTGCCAGCAGCCCGAAGGGACAGCTGAACACTGAAGCTTTCTTT | CASSPKGQLNTEAFF | TRBV12-3/TRBV12-4 | TRBD1 | many | TRBJ1-1
TGTGCCAGCAGCTTAGGTTTCTCTAGCACAGATACGCAGTATTTT | CASSLGFSSTDTQYF | TRBV11-2 | - | - | TRBJ2-3
TGCGCCAGCAGCCTGGAACAAAGTGCTCCCCTCCACTTT | CASSLEQSAPLHF | TRBV5-1 | - | many | TRBJ1-6
TGTGCCATCAGTGAAGGCAGGGTAGAGACCCAGTACTTC | CAISEGRVETQYF | TRBV10-3 | - | many | TRBJ2-5
TGTGCCACCAGTGACCTCGACAGGGTAGCGAACACCGGGGAGCTGTTTTTT | CATSDLDRVANTGELFF | TRBV24-1 | TRBD1 | - | TRBJ2-2
TGTGCCACCAGTGATTTGGGGGACAGCCAAGAGACCCAGTACTTC | CATSDLGDSQETQYF | TRBV24-1 | TRBD1 | - | TRBJ2-5
TGTGCCAGCGTCGGGGACCCCTACAATGAGCAGTTCTTC | CASVGDPYNEQFF | TRBV28 | - | - | TRBJ2-1
TGTGCCTCCCGGGACGAGATCACCGGGGAGCTGTTTTTT | CASRDEITGELFF | TRBV7-2 | - | - | TRBJ2-2
TGCAGTGCTAGACCCTCAAGGGTCTACGAGCAGTACTTC | CSARPSRVYEQYF | TRBV20-1 | - | - | TRBJ2-7
TGTGCCAGCAGCCCTACAGGAGGCACTGAAGCTTTCTTT | CASSPTGGTEAFF | TRBV7-3 | - | few | TRBJ1-1
TGTGCCAGCAGCCGAGGGGTCCTTAACTATGGCTACACCTTC | CASSRGVLNYGYTF | TRBV11-2 | - | many | TRBJ1-2
TGTGCCAGCAGCGTCGACAGGCTGGAGCTCGGGAATGAGCAGTTCTTC | CASSVDRLELGNEQFF | TRBV9 | - | few | TRBJ2-1
TGTGCCATCAGGCCCGGGGACGGGAGGCAAGAGACCCAGTACTTC | CAIRPGDGRQETQYF | TRBV10-3 | TRBD2 | many | TRBJ2-5
TGTGCCAGCAGCTCTTTTGACACAGATACGCAGTATTTT | CASSSFDTDTQYF | TRBV7-8 | - | few | TRBJ2-3
TGTGCCAGCAGCCCGCCGCAGAACACTGAAGCTTTCTTT | CASSPPQNTEAFF | TRBV7-9 | - | few | TRBJ1-1
TGTGCCAGTAGTATAGGCAGGGCGGCGGGCACTGAAGCTTTCTTT | CASSIGRAAGTEAFF | TRBV19 | - | - | TRBJ1-1
TGTGCCAGCTCACGAACGGGCCCGGCGGAAGAAAAACTGTTTTTT | CASSRTGPAEEKLFF | TRBV18 | - | few | TRBJ1-4
TGCAGTGCCACAGAGGGGGTGCTGCAAGAGACCCAGTACTTC | CSATEGVLQETQYF | TRBV20-1 | - | few | TRBJ2-5
TGTGCCAGCAGCTTCCCGCCTGAAGCTTTCTTT | CASSFPPEAFF | TRBV7-6 | - | many | TRBJ1-1
TGTGCCAGCAGCTTGGACCTCACTGAAGCTTTCTTT | CASSLDLTEAFF | TRBV5-5 | - | many | TRBJ1-1
TGTGCCAGCAGCTTGGCGGGGCGCAACGCCGGGGAGCTGTTTTTT | CASSLAGRNAGELFF | TRBV5-4 | - | few | TRBJ2-2
TGTGCCAGTAACCTCGCACTAGCGCCTTACAATGAGCAGTTCTTC | CASNLALAPYNEQFF | TRBV19 | TRBD2 | few | TRBJ2-1
TGCAGCGTCCCGGCCAAAAACATTCAGTACTTC | CSVPAKNIQYF | TRBV29-1 | - | - | TRBJ2-4
TGCAGCGTGGGGTCACAGGGGCATGGCTACACCTTC | CSVGSQGHGYTF | TRBV29-1 | TRBD1 | many | TRBJ1-2
TGCGCCAGCAGCTTAGGGGCTTCCGGGACAGGGGCCACTGAAGCTTTCTTT | CASSLGASGTGATEAFF | TRBV5-1 | TRBD1 | few | TRBJ1-1
TGCAGTGCTGCTATGAGGTCCTACAATGAGCAGTTCTTC | CSAAMRSYNEQFF | TRBV20-1 | - | few | TRBJ2-1
TGTGCCAGCAGAGAGAGACCGGGCAGGCCCTCTAATGGGACCCTAATCGCTGAAGCTTTCTTT | CASRERPGRPSNGTLIAEAFF | TRBV11-3 | - | many | TRBJ1-1
TGTGCCAGCAGTTTAAGGTACGGAGGTAGCAATCAGCCCCAGCATTTT | CASSLRYGGSNQPQHF | TRBV28 | - | many | TRBJ1-5
TGTGCCAGCAGCGTAGGAGCACAGGCCAATCAGCCCCAGCATTTT | CASSVGAQANQPQHF | TRBV9 | - | few | TRBJ1-5
TGTGCCAGCAGCCCCCACTTGGGCGCGAAGGGCACAGATACGCAGTATTTT | CASSPHLGAKGTDTQYF | TRBV5-5 | - | many | TRBJ2-3
TGCGCCAGCAGCACGGGACAGGGCAGCTATGGCTACACCTTC | CASSTGQGSYGYTF | TRBV5-1 | TRBD1 | - | TRBJ1-2
TGCGCCAGCAGCTTGGAGATAGATATGAACACTGAAGCTTTCTTT | CASSLEIDMNTEAFF | TRBV5-1 | - | many | TRBJ1-1
TGTGCCAGCAGCCAAGAAGGGCACAGGGGACACTATGGCTACACCTTC | CASSQEGHRGHYGYTF | TRBV3-1 | TRBD1 | - | TRBJ1-2
TGTGCCAGCAGCACGAGGACTAGCGGAAACACAGATACGCAGTATTTT | CASSTRTSGNTDTQYF | TRBV9 | TRBD2 | many | TRBJ2-3
TGTGCCAGCAGCTCACCGGGACAGAAAGAGACCCAGTACTTC | CASSSPGQKETQYF | TRBV7-8 | TRBD1 | many | TRBJ2-5
TGTGCCAGCAGTTTAAGCGGTGTGGACTATGGCTACACCTTC | CASSLSGVDYGYTF | TRBV12-3/TRBV12-4 | - | many | TRBJ1-2
TGTGCCAGCAGGGGACGGCAACATCAGCCCCAGCATTTT | CASRGRQHQPQHF | TRBV12-3/TRBV12-4 | - | many | TRBJ1-5
TGCAGTGCTATTTCCAAGGCAGCTCAGCCCCAGCATTTT | CSAISKAAQPQHF | TRBV20-1 | - | - | TRBJ1-5
TGTGCCAGCAGTTTCGGGCTCATCACAGATACGCAGTATTTT | CASSFGLITDTQYF | TRBV12-3/TRBV12-4 | - | many | TRBJ2-3
TGTGCCAGCATTAGCCGGGGGACCGAAAAACTGTTTTTT | CASISRGTEKLFF | TRBV12-3/TRBV12-4 | - | few | TRBJ1-4
TGTGCCAGCAGCCGTAGAGGACAGGGGTCTGGGGAGCAGTTCTTC | CASSRRGQGSGEQFF | TRBV7-2 | TRBD1 | many | TRBJ2-1
TGTGCCAGCAGCCAATTGTTAGCGTCTAGCACAGATACGCAGTATTTT | CASSQLLASSTDTQYF | TRBV3-1 | - | many | TRBJ2-3
TGCAGTGCTAGAGATCCAGCGGGAGGCGGACACTACGAGCAGTACTTC | CSARDPAGGGHYEQYF | TRBV20-1 | TRBD2 | few | TRBJ2-7
TGCAGTGCCTTCGCGACTAGCGGGCCAGATACGCAGTATTTT | CSAFATSGPDTQYF | TRBV20-1 | TRBD2 | many | TRBJ2-3
TGTGCCAGCCGGACTAGCGAGACCCAGTACTTC | CASRTSETQYF | TRBV27 | TRBD2 | - | TRBJ2-5
TGTGCCAGCACCAGGGGACTAGCGGGAGTGGGAGAGCAGTACTTC | CASTRGLAGVGEQYF | TRBV6-6 | TRBD2 | - | TRBJ2-7
TGTGCCAGCAGCCAAGCTCTGACAGGGGTTGGCAATCAGCCCCAGCATTTT | CASSQALTGVGNQPQHF | TRBV3-1 | TRBD1 | few | TRBJ1-5
TGTGCCAGCAGCCCACCATCGAGGACAAGGTTCACAGATACGCAGTATTTT | CASSPPSRTRFTDTQYF | TRBV7-9 | - | few | TRBJ2-3